This T cell receptor beta chain was retrieved from a study of T cells in Graves' hyperthyroidism and ophthalmopathy. CDR3 length: 14 residues. Unmatched junction bases numbered 3, after V lost 2 bases and J lost 5 bases. Germline V gene data show CDR1 as LNHNV and CDR2 as YYDKDF (reference sequence). Amplification yielded TCR beta CDR3 regions, with RNA transcripts as the source. The HTBI primer set drove a first-round RT-PCR of the TCR CDR3. TCRdb itself ran the multiplex PCR reads through MiXCR, one entry per CDR3 protein. In the table there are about 640,000 distinct CDR3 sequences, roughly 15% of which are singletons. This clonotype has only a few counts. Enrolled ophthalmopathy patients presented with a Clinical Activity Score of at least 3, a NOSPECS grade of at least 4, and disease duration under 3 months. PBMCs came from 9 to 10 ml fresh peripheral blood.

Sample: blood. The TCR comes from a woman between 45 and 60 years old with Graves' ophthalmopathy. The V call is TRBV15, the J call TRBJ2-5, with TRBD1 identical over 9 bases. In DNA form, the CDR3 reads TGTGCCACCAGCAGACAACAGGGGGCTGAGACCCAGTACTTC. Protein sequence: CATSRQQGAETQYF.